The clone carrying this T cell receptor (beta chain) was recorded many times. Its antigen is unidentified. This record comes from a study of Graves' ophthalmopathy and Graves' hyperthyroidism. The study amplified TCR beta CDR3 regions using RNA transcripts. HTBI-primed RT-PCR formed the first round, and a multiplex PCR formed the second. TCRdb reprocessed the multiplex PCR reads with MiXCR, giving one entry per CDR3 protein. This table has about 340,000 distinct CDR3 sequences, about a sixth appearing once. General study results and limits: Separation of ophthalmopathy from stable hyperthyroidism was achieved by a 13-signature model, at around 90% sensitivity and roughly 81% specificity.

The sequence was collected from an adult man with Graves' ophthalmopathy. Sequencing was carried out using peripheral blood.

For the CDR3, the DNA is TGTGCCAGCAGCCACACTGCAATCGAGGACATTCAGTACTTC. Protein: CASSHTAIEDIQYF. The V and J genes are TRBV4-2 and TRBJ2-4; D is ambiguous. The CDR3 sequence is 14 residues long. In germline, CDR1 is LGHNA, CDR2 YNFKEQ. The germline V and J ends were trimmed by 3 bases and 8 bases, with 14 bases remaining between them.